This TCR beta chain derives from a study of somatic mutations in cytotoxic T cells in rheumatoid arthritis. Whole-study results and caveats: Patients with rheumatoid arthritis did not differ significantly from age-matched healthy controls in CD8+ T-cell clonality. Reported slight underrepresentation of TRBV07 in rheumatoid arthritis patients was not subjected to multiple-comparison adjustment. Antigenic targets recognized by the expanded CD8+ clones remained undetermined. The CD8+ clonality of rheumatoid arthritis patients increased with age, whereas that of healthy controls did not.

Method: immunoSEQ multiplex PCR; TCRdb's copy keeps in-frame clones and lacks some. Here the sample spans just under 7,000 clones, 75% being singletons. In germline, CDR1 is MGHRA, CDR2 YSYEKL. V was shortened by 1 base and J by 3 bases, with 10 bases between the two germline ends. The length of the CDR3 is 14 residues. In the case of this clone: Its antigen is unknown.

Sequencing was carried out using CD8+ T cells sorted from blood. The chain couples TRBV4-1 to TRBJ2-7; D is perhaps TRBD1 or TRBD2 (5 bases each). This clonotype was sampled from an adult with rheumatoid arthritis. CDR3 nucleotide sequence: TGCGCCAGCAGCCAAGGGGACCCGGGCTACGAGCAGTACTTC. This encodes CASSQGDPGYEQYF.